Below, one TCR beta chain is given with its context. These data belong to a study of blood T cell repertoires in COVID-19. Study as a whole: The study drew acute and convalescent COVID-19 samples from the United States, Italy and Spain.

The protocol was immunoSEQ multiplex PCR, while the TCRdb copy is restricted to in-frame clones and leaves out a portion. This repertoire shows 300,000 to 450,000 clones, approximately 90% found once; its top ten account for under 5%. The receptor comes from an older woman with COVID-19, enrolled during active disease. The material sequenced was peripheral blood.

DNA for the CDR3: TGTGCCAGCAGCTTGGACAGGGATTACGAGCAGTACTTC. Protein: CASSLDRDYEQYF. The rearrangement joins TRBV5-4 to TRBJ2-7; weak D call: TRBD1 (6 bases). The length of the CDR3 is 13 residues. Trimming stripped 0 bases from V and 4 bases from J, with 8 bases between. CDR1 is SGHNT, CDR2 YYREEE, per germline (reference sequence). Full variable domain (remainder filled in from reference TRBV5-4 and TRBJ2-7): ETGVTQSPTHLIKTRGQQVTLRCSSQSGHNTVSWYQQALGQGPQFIFQYYREEENGRGNFPPRFSGLQFPNYSSELNVNALELDDSALYLCASSLDRDYEQYFGPGTRLTVT.